The clone carrying this TCR beta chain was observed a few times. Source study methods: Reference gene primers were amplified, and this amplification served to estimate nucleated cell counts. Profiling relied on immunoSEQ multiplex PCR, and the TCRdb table lists in-frame clones only, not all of them. The V and J calls and the clone size are those of that table, but D and trimming were determined from the DNA. This sample has 59,000 or so clones, with roughly 79% found just once. This specimen comes from a study of blood T cell repertoires in COVID-19. Study overall: COVID-19 samples collected from the United States, Italy and Spain covered acute and convalescent phases. PBMCs, B-cell-depleted T cells, or T cells provided the cDNA or gDNA that made up the material.

The CDR3 covers 14 residues. The V segment lost 3 bases and the J segment 2 bases; nucleotides outside the gene matches: 2. The germline CDR1 and CDR2 sequences are MDHEN and SYDVKM. The receptor was derived from a woman of 80 years or more with active or convalescent COVID-19. Material: peripheral blood. The chain uses TRBV28 and TRBJ2-7, with 9 bases identical to TRBD2. CDR3 sequence reads: CASSFVAGAYEQYF. CDR3 in DNA: TGTGCCAGCAGTTTCGTAGCGGGGGCCTACGAGCAGTACTTC.